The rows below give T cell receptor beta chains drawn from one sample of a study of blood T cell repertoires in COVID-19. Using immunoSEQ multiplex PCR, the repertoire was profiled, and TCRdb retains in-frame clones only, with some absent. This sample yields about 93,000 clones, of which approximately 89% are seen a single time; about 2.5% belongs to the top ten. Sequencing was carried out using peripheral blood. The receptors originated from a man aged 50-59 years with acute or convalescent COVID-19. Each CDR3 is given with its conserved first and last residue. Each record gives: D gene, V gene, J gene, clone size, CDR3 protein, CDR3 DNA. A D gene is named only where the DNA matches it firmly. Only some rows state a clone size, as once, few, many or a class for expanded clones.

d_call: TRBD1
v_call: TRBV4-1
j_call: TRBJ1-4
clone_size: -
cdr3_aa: CASSLGDRGGEKLFF
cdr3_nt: TGCGCCAGCAGCCTAGGGGACAGAGGAGGAGAAAAACTGTTTTTT

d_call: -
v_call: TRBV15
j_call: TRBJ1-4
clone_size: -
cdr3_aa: CATSRGQYEKLFF
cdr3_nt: TGTGCCACCAGCAGAGGACAATATGAAAAACTGTTTTTT

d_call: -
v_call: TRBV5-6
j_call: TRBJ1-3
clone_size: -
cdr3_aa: CASSSLQGRNTIYF
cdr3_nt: TGTGCCAGCAGCTCGTTACAGGGTCGAAACACCATATATTTT

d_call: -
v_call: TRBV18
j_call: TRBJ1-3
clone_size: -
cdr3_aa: CASSSPRGTGAGNTIYF
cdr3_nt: TGTGCCAGCTCATCTCCCCGCGGGACGGGTGCTGGAAACACCATATATTTT

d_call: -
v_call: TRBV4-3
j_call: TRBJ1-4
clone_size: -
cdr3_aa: CASSQLMGVNEKLFF
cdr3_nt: TGCGCCAGCAGCCAACTAATGGGAGTTAATGAAAAACTGTTTTTT

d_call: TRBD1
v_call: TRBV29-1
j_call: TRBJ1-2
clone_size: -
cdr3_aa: CSVGGQGSGYTF
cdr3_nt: TGCAGCGTAGGGGGACAGGGGTCCGGCTACACCTTC

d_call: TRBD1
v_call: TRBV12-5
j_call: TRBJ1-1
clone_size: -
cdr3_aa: CASGRAQGAGSGEAFF
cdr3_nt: TGTGCTAGTGGCCGGGCCCAGGGGGCGGGGAGTGGTGAAGCTTTCTTT

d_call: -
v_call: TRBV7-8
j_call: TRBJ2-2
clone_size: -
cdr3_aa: CASSFSQRAGELFF
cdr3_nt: TGTGCCAGCAGCTTTTCTCAGCGAGCCGGGGAGCTGTTTTTT

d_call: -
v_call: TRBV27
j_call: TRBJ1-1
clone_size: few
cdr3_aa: CASSLSHDQVPNTEAFF
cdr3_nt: TGTGCCAGCAGTTTATCCCATGATCAGGTACCGAACACTGAAGCTTTCTTT

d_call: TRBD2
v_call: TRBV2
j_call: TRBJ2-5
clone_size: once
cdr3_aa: CASQSWGGGETQYF
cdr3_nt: TGTGCCAGCCAGTCTTGGGGGGGAGGAGAGACCCAGTACTTC

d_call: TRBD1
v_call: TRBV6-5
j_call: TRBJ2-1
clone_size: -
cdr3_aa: CASKVGQGVLEQFF
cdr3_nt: TGTGCCAGCAAGGTGGGACAGGGAGTTTTGGAGCAGTTCTTC

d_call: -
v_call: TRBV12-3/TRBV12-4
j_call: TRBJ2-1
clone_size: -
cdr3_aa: CASSFQGNEQFF
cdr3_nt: TGTGCCAGCAGTTTCCAGGGGAATGAGCAGTTCTTC

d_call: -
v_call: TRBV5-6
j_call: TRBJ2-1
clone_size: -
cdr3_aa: CASSLRPGSYNEQFF
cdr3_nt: TGTGCCAGCAGCTTGAGGCCAGGGTCCTACAATGAGCAGTTCTTC

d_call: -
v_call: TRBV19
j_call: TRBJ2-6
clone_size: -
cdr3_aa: CASSKGSSGANVLTF
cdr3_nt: TGTGCCAGTAGTAAGGGGTCCTCTGGGGCCAACGTCCTGACTTTC

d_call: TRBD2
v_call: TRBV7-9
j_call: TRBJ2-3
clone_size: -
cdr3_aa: CASTSLGLAHTDTQYF
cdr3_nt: TGTGCCAGCACGAGCCTGGGACTAGCGCATACAGATACGCAGTATTTT

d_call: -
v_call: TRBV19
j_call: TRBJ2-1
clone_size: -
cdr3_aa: CASSRGHRDEQFF
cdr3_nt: TGTGCCAGTAGTCGGGGACATCGGGATGAGCAGTTCTTC

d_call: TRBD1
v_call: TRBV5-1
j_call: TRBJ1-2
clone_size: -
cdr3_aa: CASSRGAGGPNYGYTF
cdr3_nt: TGCGCCAGCAGCCGAGGGGCAGGGGGGCCAAACTATGGCTACACCTTC

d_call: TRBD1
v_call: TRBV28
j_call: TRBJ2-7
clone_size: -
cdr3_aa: CASRETGGGNYKQYF
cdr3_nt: TGTGCCAGCAGAGAGACAGGGGGCGGAAACTACAAGCAGTACTTC